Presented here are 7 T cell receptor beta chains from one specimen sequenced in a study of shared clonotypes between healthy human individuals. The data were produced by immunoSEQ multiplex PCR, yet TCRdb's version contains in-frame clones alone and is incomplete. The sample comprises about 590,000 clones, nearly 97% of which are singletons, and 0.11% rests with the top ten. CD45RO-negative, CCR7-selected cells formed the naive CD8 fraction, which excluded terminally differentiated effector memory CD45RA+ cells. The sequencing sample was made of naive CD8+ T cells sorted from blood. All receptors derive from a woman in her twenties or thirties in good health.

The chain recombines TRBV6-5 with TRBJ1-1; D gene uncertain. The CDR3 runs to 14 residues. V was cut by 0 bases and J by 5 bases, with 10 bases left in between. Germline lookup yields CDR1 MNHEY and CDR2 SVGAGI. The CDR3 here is CASSYSPTLTEAFF. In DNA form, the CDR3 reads TGTGCCAGCAGTTACTCTCCTACCTTAACTGAAGCTTTCTTT.

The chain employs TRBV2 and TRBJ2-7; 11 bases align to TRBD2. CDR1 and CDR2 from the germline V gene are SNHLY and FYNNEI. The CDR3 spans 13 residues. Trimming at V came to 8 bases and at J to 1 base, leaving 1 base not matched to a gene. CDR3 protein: CASGTSGSYEQYF. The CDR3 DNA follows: TGTGCCAGCGGGACTAGCGGATCCTACGAGCAGTACTTC.

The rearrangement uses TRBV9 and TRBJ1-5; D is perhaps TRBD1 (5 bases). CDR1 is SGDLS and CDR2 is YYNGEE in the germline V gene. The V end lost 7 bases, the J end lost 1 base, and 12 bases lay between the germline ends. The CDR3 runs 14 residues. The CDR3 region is CASGTGVSNQPQHF. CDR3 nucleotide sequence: TGTGCCAGCGGGACGGGGGTCAGCAATCAGCCCCAGCATTTT.

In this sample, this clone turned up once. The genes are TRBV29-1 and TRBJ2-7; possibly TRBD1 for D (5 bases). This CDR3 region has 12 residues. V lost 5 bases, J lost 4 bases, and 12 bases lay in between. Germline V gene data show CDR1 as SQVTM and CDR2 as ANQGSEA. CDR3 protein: CSVMRQGYEQYF. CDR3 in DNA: TGCAGCGTTATGCGCCAGGGTTACGAGCAGTACTTC.

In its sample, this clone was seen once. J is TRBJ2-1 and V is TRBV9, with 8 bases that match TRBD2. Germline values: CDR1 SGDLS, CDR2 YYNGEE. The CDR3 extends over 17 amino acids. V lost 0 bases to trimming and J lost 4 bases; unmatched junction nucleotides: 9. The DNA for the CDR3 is TGTGCCAGCAGCGTAGATAAACCGACTAGCGAGTACAATGAGCAGTTCTTC. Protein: CASSVDKPTSEYNEQFF. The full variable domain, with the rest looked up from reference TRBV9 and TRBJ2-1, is DSGVTQTPKHLITATGQRVTLRCSPRSGDLSVYWYQQSLDQGLQFLIQYYNGEERAKGNILERFSAQQFPDLHSELNLSSLELGDSALYFCASSVDKPTSEYNEQFFGPGTRLTVL.

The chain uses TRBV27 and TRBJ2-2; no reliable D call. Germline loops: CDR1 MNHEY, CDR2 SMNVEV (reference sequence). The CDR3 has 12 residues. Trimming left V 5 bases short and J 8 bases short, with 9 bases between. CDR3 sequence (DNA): TGTGCCAGCAGTCCCTCTAGGGGGGAGCTGTTTTTT. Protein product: CASSPSRGELFF.

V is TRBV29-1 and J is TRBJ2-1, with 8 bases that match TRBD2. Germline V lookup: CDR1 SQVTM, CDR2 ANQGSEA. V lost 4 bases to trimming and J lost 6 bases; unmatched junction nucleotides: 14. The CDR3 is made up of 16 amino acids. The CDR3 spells CSVGSPAGEVVNEQFF. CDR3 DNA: TGCAGCGTTGGATCTCCAGCGGGGGAGGTTGTCAATGAGCAGTTCTTC.